This is a list of T cell receptor beta chains from one sample in a study of blood T cell repertoires in COVID-19. Clones were read by immunoSEQ multiplex PCR, and TCRdb kept only the in-frame ones, dropping some. The sample includes 200,000 to 250,000 clones, about 91% of them seen just once. The sequenced sample consisted of peripheral blood. Receptors originate from a woman younger than 45 with COVID-19, enrolled during active disease. Each CDR3 is given with its conserved first and last residue. Each record gives: V gene, D gene, clone size, J gene, CDR3 protein, CDR3 DNA. A D gene is named only where the DNA matches it firmly. Expanded clones get a size class; other rows say once, few or many, or leave the size out.

V: TRBV24-1; D: -; size: -; J: TRBJ1-2; CDR3: CATSRQGGYGYTF; DNA: TGTGCCACCTCCCGCCAGGGAGGCTATGGCTACACCTTC
V: TRBV6-6; D: TRBD2; size: -; J: TRBJ2-7; CDR3: CATYWASGSSYEQYF; DNA: TGTGCCACCTACTGGGCTAGCGGAAGCTCCTACGAGCAGTACTTC
V: TRBV14; D: TRBD1; size: -; J: TRBJ2-3; CDR3: CASSRTGGADTQYF; DNA: TGTGCCAGCAGTCGTACAGGGGGTGCAGATACGCAGTATTTT
V: TRBV29-1; D: -; size: -; J: TRBJ1-4; CDR3: CSGWDNKLGKLFF; DNA: TGCAGCGGCTGGGACAATAAATTGGGGAAACTGTTTTTT
V: TRBV9; D: -; size: -; J: TRBJ1-3; CDR3: CASSSSAEHSGNTIYF; DNA: TGTGCCAGCAGCTCTAGTGCGGAACACTCTGGAAACACCATATATTTT
V: TRBV29-1; D: TRBD1; size: once; J: TRBJ1-1; CDR3: CSVNSGGEWVAFF; DNA: TGCAGCGTTAACTCAGGGGGAGAATGGGTGGCTTTCTTT
V: TRBV6-1; D: TRBD1; size: few; J: TRBJ2-7; CDR3: CASSETGTVHEQYF; DNA: TGTGCCAGCAGTGAGACAGGGACGGTCCACGAGCAGTACTTC
V: TRBV2; D: TRBD1; size: -; J: TRBJ2-7; CDR3: CASSAGTGPYEQYF; DNA: TGTGCCAGCAGTGCCGGGACAGGACCCTACGAGCAGTACTTC
V: TRBV27; D: -; size: -; J: TRBJ2-4; CDR3: CASSFSGENIQYF; DNA: TGTGCCAGCAGTTTCAGTGGAGAAAACATTCAGTACTTC
V: TRBV19; D: TRBD1; size: -; J: TRBJ1-1; CDR3: CASSKQGLGTEAFF; DNA: TGTGCCAGTAGTAAACAGGGGTTGGGCACTGAAGCTTTCTTT
V: TRBV11-2; D: TRBD1; size: -; J: TRBJ2-5; CDR3: CASSTRQGYQETQYF; DNA: TGTGCCAGCAGCACCCGACAGGGGTACCAAGAGACCCAGTACTTC
V: TRBV15; D: -; size: -; J: TRBJ1-4; CDR3: CATSRGGLGGEKLFF; DNA: TGTGCCACCAGCAGAGGGGGGCTAGGGGGTGAAAAACTGTTTTTT
V: TRBV6-1; D: -; size: -; J: TRBJ2-1; CDR3: CASSEDGDASYNEQFF; DNA: TGTGCCAGCAGTGAAGACGGGGATGCCTCCTACAATGAGCAGTTCTTC
V: TRBV12-3/TRBV12-4; D: -; size: -; J: TRBJ2-5; CDR3: CASSLRNGVTQYF; DNA: TGTGCCAGCAGTTTGCGAAACGGAGTGACCCAGTACTTC
V: TRBV7-8; D: -; size: -; J: TRBJ1-4; CDR3: CASSLEAGYTKKLFF; DNA: TGTGCCAGCAGCTTAGAGGCAGGGTATACGAAAAAACTGTTTTTT
V: TRBV9; D: TRBD2; size: few; J: TRBJ2-3; CDR3: CASSVARDYYYTQYF; DNA: TGTGCCAGCAGCGTAGCTCGGGACTACTATTATACGCAGTATTTT
V: TRBV11-2; D: TRBD2; size: -; J: TRBJ2-7; CDR3: CASRSLSGGATEQYF; DNA: TGTGCCAGCAGATCCCTTAGCGGGGGGGCCACCGAGCAGTACTTC
V: TRBV6-2/TRBV6-3; D: TRBD1; size: -; J: TRBJ1-2; CDR3: CASSQGQGGLYGYTF; DNA: TGTGCCAGCAGCCAAGGACAGGGGGGGCTCTATGGCTACACCTTC
V: TRBV11-2; D: -; size: -; J: TRBJ2-3; CDR3: CASSLVIGRGITSTDTQYF; DNA: TGTGCCAGCAGCTTAGTAATCGGAAGGGGAATCACTAGCACAGATACGCAGTATTTT
V: TRBV5-5; D: -; size: -; J: TRBJ2-1; CDR3: CASSPNPGSNEQFF; DNA: TGTGCCAGCAGCCCAAACCCCGGGTCCAATGAGCAGTTCTTC
V: TRBV6-6; D: -; size: once; J: TRBJ2-7; CDR3: CASSYGEGGYEQYF; DNA: TGTGCCAGCAGTTACGGGGAGGGGGGTTACGAGCAGTACTTC
V: TRBV7-2; D: TRBD1; size: -; J: TRBJ2-5; CDR3: CASRRTGPQETQYF; DNA: TGTGCCAGCAGACGGACAGGGCCCCAGGAGACCCAGTACTTC
V: TRBV20-1; D: -; size: -; J: TRBJ1-6; CDR3: CSASFGLGVGSPLHF; DNA: TGCAGTGCTAGTTTCGGACTTGGCGTCGGGTCACCCCTCCACTTT
V: TRBV7-6; D: TRBD1; size: -; J: TRBJ2-3; CDR3: CASTTGLVSTDTQYF; DNA: TGTGCCAGCACGACAGGGCTCGTAAGCACAGATACGCAGTATTTT
V: TRBV7-9; D: TRBD1; size: -; J: TRBJ2-3; CDR3: CASSLRQGRATDTQYF; DNA: TGTGCCAGCAGCTTACGACAGGGGAGAGCAACAGATACGCAGTATTTT
V: TRBV7-2; D: -; size: -; J: TRBJ1-4; CDR3: CASSQGAGMGNEKLFF; DNA: TGTGCCAGCAGCCAAGGGGCAGGGATGGGTAATGAAAAACTGTTTTTT
V: TRBV13; D: TRBD1; size: -; J: TRBJ1-1; CDR3: CASSLTGTGNTEAFF; DNA: TGTGCCAGCAGCTTAACCGGGACAGGGAACACTGAAGCTTTCTTT
V: TRBV28; D: -; size: -; J: TRBJ2-7; CDR3: CASSSLSFRGHEQYF; DNA: TGTGCCAGCAGTTCTCTTTCCTTCAGGGGCCACGAGCAGTACTTC
V: TRBV11-2; D: TRBD1; size: once; J: TRBJ2-7; CDR3: CASSLVFGTGGSTSYEQYF; DNA: TGTGCCAGCAGCTTAGTATTTGGGACAGGGGGCTCAACCTCCTACGAGCAGTACTTC
V: TRBV12-3/TRBV12-4; D: TRBD2; size: -; J: TRBJ2-1; CDR3: CASSHLAGREQFF; DNA: TGTGCCAGCAGTCATCTAGCGGGCAGGGAGCAGTTCTTC
V: TRBV23-1; D: TRBD1; size: -; J: TRBJ2-7; CDR3: CASGGTGPYEQYF; DNA: TGCGCCAGCGGGGGGACAGGCCCCTACGAGCAGTACTTC
V: TRBV15; D: -; size: -; J: TRBJ1-6; CDR3: CATSRDQNSPLHF; DNA: TGTGCCACCAGCAGAGATCAGAATTCACCCCTCCACTTT
V: TRBV27; D: TRBD2; size: once; J: TRBJ2-3; CDR3: CASSLAGGGLDTQYF; DNA: TGTGCCAGCAGTTTAGCGGGGGGAGGATTGGATACGCAGTATTTT
V: TRBV18; D: -; size: -; J: TRBJ2-6; CDR3: CASSPPIGGISGANVLTF; DNA: TGTGCCAGCTCACCACCTATCGGAGGGATCTCTGGGGCCAACGTCCTGACTTTC
V: TRBV7-2; D: -; size: -; J: TRBJ1-1; CDR3: CASSLAGRGTAEAFF; DNA: TGTGCCAGCAGCTTAGCTGGCAGGGGTACTGCTGAAGCTTTCTTT
V: TRBV6-6; D: TRBD2; size: -; J: TRBJ2-7; CDR3: CASSYRLAGRYEQYF; DNA: TGTGCCAGCAGTTACAGACTAGCGGGACGATACGAGCAGTACTTC
V: TRBV23-1; D: TRBD2; size: -; J: TRBJ2-5; CDR3: CASSRRTSGRTQETQYF; DNA: TGCGCCAGCAGTCGCAGGACTAGCGGGAGGACCCAAGAGACCCAGTACTTC
V: TRBV7-9; D: TRBD2; size: -; J: TRBJ2-5; CDR3: CASSLGTSGWETQYF; DNA: TGTGCCAGCAGCTTAGGAACTAGCGGCTGGGAGACCCAGTACTTC
V: TRBV7-2; D: TRBD1; size: -; J: TRBJ2-5; CDR3: CASSAGTGWGETQYF; DNA: TGTGCCAGCAGCGCGGGGACAGGTTGGGGGGAGACCCAGTACTTC
V: TRBV19; D: -; size: -; J: TRBJ2-7; CDR3: CASSITGLSYEQYF; DNA: TGTGCCAGTAGTATAACCGGGTTGTCCTACGAGCAGTACTTC
V: TRBV10-3; D: -; size: few; J: TRBJ1-1; CDR3: CAISAGEATNTEAFF; DNA: TGTGCCATCAGTGCGGGGGAGGCTACGAACACTGAAGCTTTCTTT
V: TRBV15; D: -; size: -; J: TRBJ1-1; CDR3: CATSRVRELNTEAFF; DNA: TGTGCCACCAGCAGAGTTAGAGAATTGAACACTGAAGCTTTCTTT
V: TRBV21-1; D: -; size: -; J: TRBJ2-1; CDR3: CASSKYRLAGSDEQFF; DNA: TGTGCCAGCAGCAAATACAGACTAGCGGGATCCGATGAGCAGTTCTTC
V: TRBV19; D: -; size: -; J: TRBJ2-7; CDR3: CASSIGRGEQYF; DNA: TGTGCCAGTAGTATAGGTAGGGGAGAGCAGTACTTC